The 14 T cell receptor beta chains below come from one sample, sequenced in a study of blood T cell repertoires in COVID-19. Profiled with immunoSEQ multiplex PCR; TCRdb holds only in-frame clones, not every one. This sample yields 150,000 to 200,000 clones, of which around nine tenths are seen a single time; 0.53% belongs to the top ten. The material sequenced was peripheral blood. All receptors come from a man in his fifties with acute or convalescent COVID-19.

The rearrangement joins TRBV7-8 to TRBJ2-5; D gene ambiguous. CDR1 is SGHVS and CDR2 is FQNEAQ in the germline V gene. The germline V and J ends were trimmed by 3 bases and 0 bases, with 8 bases remaining between them. This CDR3 is built from 14 residues. CDR3 protein: CASSFLRDQETQYF. The CDR3 DNA is TGTGCCAGCAGCTTTCTTCGGGACCAAGAGACCCAGTACTTC.

About this clone: Germline and junction disagree at one end, which may indicate a read error. The chain carries TRBV3-1 (or the pseudogene TRBV3-2) and TRBJ2-1, with TRBD2 identical over 8 bases. The V gene's germline CDR1 is LGHDT and CDR2 YNNKEL (reference sequence). The CDR3 contains 12 residues. The CDR3 reads CASSQEGRGVIF. DNA of the CDR3: TGTGCCAGCAGCCAAGAGGGGCGGGGGGTCATCTTC.

J is TRBJ2-3 and V is TRBV18; TRBD2 matches 11 bases. With V trimmed by 2 bases and J by 2 bases, 3 bases remained unmatched. Germline V gene sequence: CDR1 KGHSH, CDR2 LQKENI. The CDR3 has 16 residues. Here the CDR3 DNA reads TGTGCCAGCTCACCAAATAGCGGGAGGGTCACAGATACGCAGTATTTT. Protein: CASSPNSGRVTDTQYF. Looking up the rest from reference TRBV18 and TRBJ2-3 gives the full variable domain: NAGVMQNPRHLVRRRGQEARLRCSPMKGHSHVYWYRQLPEEGLKFMVYLQKENIIDESGMPKERFSAEFPKEGPSILRIQQVVRGDSAAYFCASSPNSGRVTDTQYFGPGTRLTVL.

The chain joins TRBV4-2 to TRBJ1-2; TRBD1 is a possible D gene (5 bases). Trimming pared 0 bases from V and 4 bases from J, leaving 15 bases between. In germline, CDR1 is LGHNA, CDR2 YNFKEQ. The length of the CDR3 is 16 residues. CDR3 coding DNA: TGTGCCAGCAGCCAAGATCTCTTGGGGCAGTCCTATGGCTACACCTTC. It yields the protein CASSQDLLGQSYGYTF.

This CDR3 reads CASSLWGGSNQPQHF. The DNA of the CDR3 is TGTGCCAGCAGCCTCTGGGGGGGAAGCAATCAGCCCCAGCATTTT. The chain couples TRBV5-4 to TRBJ1-5; perhaps TRBD1 as D (5 bases). The length of the CDR3 is 15 residues. CDR1 is SGHNT, CDR2 YYREEE, per germline (reference sequence). The V end was cut by 4 bases, the J end by 1 base, with 12 bases between.

The genes are TRBV11-2 and TRBJ1-1; D is perhaps TRBD1 (5 bases). Per germline, CDR1 SGHAT and CDR2 FQNNGV. V was clipped by 1 base and J by 4 bases, with 16 bases between them. CDR3 size: 16 residues. The CDR3 protein is CASSLARGTVGTEAFF. The CDR3 DNA follows: TGTGCCAGCAGCTTAGCCCGCGGGACGGTGGGCACTGAAGCTTTCTTT.

This rearrangement joins TRBV28 to TRBJ2-2, with 11 nucleotides matching TRBD1. The CDR3 spans 16 residues. V shed 6 bases and J 2 bases; nucleotides not matched to a gene: 5. In germline, CDR1 is MDHEN, CDR2 SYDVKM. The DNA for the CDR3 is TGTGCCAGCAGACCAGGACAGGGGGCAAACACCGGGGAGCTGTTTTTT. It is translated as CASRPGQGANTGELFF.

The chain is built from TRBV11-1 and TRBJ2-4, with TRBD1 as a possible D gene (8 bases). Trimming took off 5 bases at V and 7 bases at J, with 15 bases between the two ends. Germline CDR1 is SGHAT and CDR2 is FQDESV (reference sequence). CDR3 size: 14 residues. CDR3 nucleotides: TGTGCCAGCAGCCTTGACAGGGGAGGGAACATTCAGTACTTC. Translation: CASSLDRGGNIQYF.

This chain links TRBV4-3 with TRBJ1-2; 9 bases align to TRBD1. The CDR3 has 16 amino acids. Germline assignment: CDR1 LGHNA and CDR2 YSLEER. V was pared by 0 bases and J by 2 bases, with 4 bases of the junction left unmatched. The CDR3 coding sequence is TGCGCCAGCAGCCAAGATACCGGGACAGGGAACTATGGCTACACCTTC. This gives the protein CASSQDTGTGNYGYTF.

The J gene is TRBJ1-2, the V gene TRBV3-1 (or the pseudogene TRBV3-2); no definite D call. Germline CDR1 is LGHDT and CDR2 is YNNKEL (reference sequence). This CDR3 spans 15 amino acids. Trimming took off 1 base at V and 4 bases at J, with 13 bases between the two ends. The CDR3 DNA reads TGTGCCAGCAGCCAAGGCAGCGCAGACCTCTATGGCTACACCTTC. Amino acids: CASSQGSADLYGYTF.

CDR3 loop: CASSLGGTGAYEQYF. For the CDR3, the DNA is TGCGCCAGCAGCTTGGGTGGGACAGGGGCCTACGAGCAGTACTTC. The chain is built from TRBV5-1 and TRBJ2-7, with 10 bases lining up with TRBD1. Germline V gene sequence: CDR1 SGHRS, CDR2 YFSETQ. V lost 0 bases to trimming and J lost 2 bases; unmatched junction nucleotides: 2. This CDR3 is built from 15 residues.

A remark on this clone: Other DNA sequences in the same sample also yield this CDR3. The V and J genes are TRBV19 and TRBJ1-5, with a possible D match to TRBD1 (5 bases). Germline lookup yields CDR1 LNHDA and CDR2 SQIVND (reference sequence). V was trimmed by 2 bases and J by 4 bases, leaving 9 bases between them. This CDR3 spans 14 amino acids. The CDR3 region has the DNA TGTGCCAGTAGTATAACGGGGGGAAATCAGCCCCAGCATTTT. Protein sequence: CASSITGGNQPQHF.

V usage is TRBV30 and J usage is TRBJ1-5; D ambiguous. V lost 1 base to trimming and J lost 6 bases, with 22 bases between them. The germline gives CDR1 GTSNPN, CDR2 SVGIG (reference sequence). The CDR3 has 17 amino acids. The CDR3 region is CAWSAGLGRSGTQPQHF. For the CDR3, the DNA is TGTGCCTGGAGTGCTGGACTGGGCAGGTCGGGCACTCAGCCCCAGCATTTT.

J is TRBJ1-1 and V is TRBV5-8; D is possibly TRBD1 (5 bases). The CDR3 has 12 residues. V was trimmed by 5 bases and J by 3 bases, leaving 8 bases between them. Looked up from germline, CDR1 is SGHTS and CDR2 is YDEGEE. The CDR3 loop reads CASSDSYTEAFF. CDR3 coding DNA: TGTGCCAGCAGTGACAGTTACACTGAAGCTTTCTTT.